This T cell receptor (beta chain) was identified in a study of neurological immune-mediated disorders. Looking at the study overall: For the 35 or so multiple sclerosis patients, the disease was relapsing-remitting in about 30 and secondary progressive in 3. Study-wide points: It was HTLV-1-associated myelopathy that showed the most TCR clonal expansion, while multiple sclerosis showed the least, falling below healthy controls.

This clonotype was picked up many times. Its antigen is unknown. Germline CDR1 SGHNT, CDR2 YYREEE (reference sequence). This CDR3 has 18 residues. The V gene end was trimmed by 3 bases and the J gene end by 3 bases; junction bases not matched to a gene: 8. Each CDR3 protein gets one entry after TCRdb re-called the 5' RACE reads with MiXCR. The table includes roughly 88,000 distinct CDR3 sequences, roughly 3.2% detected once. This clonotype was obtained from a woman aged 45-60 years with multiple sclerosis. The chain employs TRBV5-4 and TRBJ2-3; 15 nucleotides agree with TRBD2. Material for sequencing was PBMCs. The CDR3 DNA reads as TGTGCCAGCAGCTCCCAACCTGGGACTAGCGGGGGGACAGATACGCAGTATTTT. Protein: CASSSQPGTSGGTDTQYF.